This TCR beta chain originates from a study of shared clonotypes between healthy human individuals. Study overall: Per donor, three plates held CD4 naive cells, three held CD4 memory, two held CD8 naive and one held CD8 memory.

Sequencing was performed with immunoSEQ multiplex PCR; in TCRdb, only in-frame clones are kept and a portion is missing. The sample holds 2.3 million or so clones, about 92% seen once. The ends lost 8 bases at V and 1 base at J; junction bases unmatched: 7. This CDR3 comprises 14 residues. Germline values: CDR1 MGHRA, CDR2 YSYEKL. This chain links TRBV4-1 with TRBJ2-5; 7 bases align to TRBD1. The TCR originated in a man in his late teens or twenties in good health. Some clones in this sample may be carry-over from other donors' samples. Sequencing input: naive CD4+ T cells from PBMCs. Subset meaning: CD45RA+ positively selected. CDR3 region: CASQLYRGQETQYF. CDR3 sequence (DNA): TGCGCCAGCCAACTCTACAGGGGCCAAGAGACCCAGTACTTC.